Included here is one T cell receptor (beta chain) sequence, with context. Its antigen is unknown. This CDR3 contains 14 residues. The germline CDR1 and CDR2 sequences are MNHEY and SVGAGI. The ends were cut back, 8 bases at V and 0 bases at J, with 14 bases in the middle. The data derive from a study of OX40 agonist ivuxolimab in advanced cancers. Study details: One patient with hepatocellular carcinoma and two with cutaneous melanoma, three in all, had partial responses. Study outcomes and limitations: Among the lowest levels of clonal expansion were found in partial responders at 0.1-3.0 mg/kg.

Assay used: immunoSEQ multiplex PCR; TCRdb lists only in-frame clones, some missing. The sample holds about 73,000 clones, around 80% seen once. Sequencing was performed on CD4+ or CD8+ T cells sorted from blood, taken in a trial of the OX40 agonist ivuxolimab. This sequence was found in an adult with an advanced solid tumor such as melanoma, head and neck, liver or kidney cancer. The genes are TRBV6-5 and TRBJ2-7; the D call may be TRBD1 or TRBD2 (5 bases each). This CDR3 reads CASWAGTGSYEQYF. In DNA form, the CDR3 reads TGTGCCAGCTGGGCCGGGACGGGCTCCTACGAGCAGTACTTC.